This TCR beta chain stems from a study of blood T cell repertoires in COVID-19. Study-wide background: The samples span acute and convalescent COVID-19 from the United States, Italy and Spain.

Sequencing was performed with immunoSEQ multiplex PCR; in TCRdb, only in-frame clones are kept and a portion is missing. The sample lists 250,000 or so clones; approximately 90% were seen once. The germline CDR1 and CDR2 sequences are MDHEN and SYDVKM. CDR3 size: 15 residues. The V gene end was trimmed by 8 bases and the J gene end by 8 bases; junction bases not matched to a gene: 16. Before being deemed recovered, Cohort 3 donors had two negative PCRs, clearance, or symptom resolution. The sample was PBMCs or T cells enriched from blood (not recorded which). This sequence originates from a man aged 30-40 years who had recovered from COVID-19. This chain uses TRBV28 with TRBJ1-2; 8 bases agree with TRBD1. CDR3 region: CASESLVDRAKGYTF. The CDR3 coding sequence is TGTGCCAGCGAGAGCCTCGTGGACAGGGCAAAAGGCTACACCTTC.